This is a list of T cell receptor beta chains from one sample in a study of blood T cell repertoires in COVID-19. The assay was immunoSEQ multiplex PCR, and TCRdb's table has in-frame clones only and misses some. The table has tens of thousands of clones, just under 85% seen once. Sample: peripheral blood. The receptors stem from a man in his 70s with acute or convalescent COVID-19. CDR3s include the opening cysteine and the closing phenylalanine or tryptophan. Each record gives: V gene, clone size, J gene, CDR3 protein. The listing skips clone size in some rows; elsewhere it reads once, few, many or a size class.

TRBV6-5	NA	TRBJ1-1	CASSTLNTEAFF
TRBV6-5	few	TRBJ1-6	CASTRDRVQNSPLHF
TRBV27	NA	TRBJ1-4	CASSPRRDATNEKLFF
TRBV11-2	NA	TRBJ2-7	CASSWGGGGHYEQYF
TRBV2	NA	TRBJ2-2	CASSGLAGGRTGELFF
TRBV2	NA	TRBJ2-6	CASRQSGNSGANVLTF
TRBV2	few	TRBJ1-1	CASSETGYLNTEAFF
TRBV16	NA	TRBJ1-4	CASSPQGNTNEKLFF
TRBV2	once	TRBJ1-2	CASSYRGARDYGYTF
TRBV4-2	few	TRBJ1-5	CASSQDRALHQPQHF
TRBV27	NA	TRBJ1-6	CASSFGQAFYNSPLHF
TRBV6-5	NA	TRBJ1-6	CASSYSNVGGYSPLHF
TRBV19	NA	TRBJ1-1	CASTKRGALNTEAFF
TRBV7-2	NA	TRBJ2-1	CASSDRVSYNEQFF
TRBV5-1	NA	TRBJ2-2	CASSLASGTGFAGELFF
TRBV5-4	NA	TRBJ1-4	CASSGMDGGNFATNEKLFF
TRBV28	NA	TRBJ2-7	CASSFQSGAGGDYEQYF
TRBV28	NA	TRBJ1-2	CAVNRQGQGYGYTF
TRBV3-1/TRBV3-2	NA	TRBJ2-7	CASSTRGQPRYEQYF
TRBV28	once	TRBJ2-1	CASSSHRRHPLAYNEQFF
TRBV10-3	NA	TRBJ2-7	CAISTTGQPYGQYF
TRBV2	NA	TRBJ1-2	CASSDRAYGYTF
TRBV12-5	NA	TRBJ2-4	CASGLRWTNIQYF
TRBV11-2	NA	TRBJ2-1	CASSLVADEQFF
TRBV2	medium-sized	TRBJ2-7	CASSSGYFYEQYF
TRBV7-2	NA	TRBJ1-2	CASSSGTFYGYTF
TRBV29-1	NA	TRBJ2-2	CSVGTSGRDGELFF
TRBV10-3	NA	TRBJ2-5	CAISDPTPTQETQYF
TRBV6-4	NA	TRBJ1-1	CASSDHFEAFF
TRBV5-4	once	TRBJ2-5	CASSPGGGTETQYF
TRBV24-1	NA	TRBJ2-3	CATSDSSGSTDTQYF
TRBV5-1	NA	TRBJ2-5	CASSLFGGEETQYF
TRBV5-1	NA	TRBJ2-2	CASSQGQGTGELFF
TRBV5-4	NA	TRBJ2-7	CASSRADEQYF
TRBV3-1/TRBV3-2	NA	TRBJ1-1	CASSQVLGTGVSFF
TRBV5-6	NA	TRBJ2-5	CASSSTDSFQETQYF
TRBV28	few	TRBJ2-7	CASSFGGQTYEQYF
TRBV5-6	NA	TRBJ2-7	CASSFDRVAYEQYF
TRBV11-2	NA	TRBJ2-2	CASSFARVDTGELFF
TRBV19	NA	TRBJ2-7	CASSIGQGGTYEQYF
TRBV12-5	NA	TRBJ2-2	CASGLGYLDRAGELFF
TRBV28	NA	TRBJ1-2	CASSLSDYGYTF
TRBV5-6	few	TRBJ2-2	CASSPVSGELFF
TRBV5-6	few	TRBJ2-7	CASSFYRGPYEQYF
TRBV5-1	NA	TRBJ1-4	CASSSPGQGRKLFF
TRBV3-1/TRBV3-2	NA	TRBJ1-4	CASSQDPLLGGRDF
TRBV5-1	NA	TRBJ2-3	CASSLGFRLAGGDSTDTQYF
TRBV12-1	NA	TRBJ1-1	CASSFARGGGTANTEAFF
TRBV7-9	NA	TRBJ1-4	CASSSQGAGGEKLFF
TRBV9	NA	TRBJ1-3	CASSSRGGQSGNTIYF
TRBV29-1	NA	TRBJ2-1	CSVEARGQGEQFF
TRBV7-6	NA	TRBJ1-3	CASSLDPPGSGNTIYF
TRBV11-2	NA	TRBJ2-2	CASSLDRPPTSGDAGELFF
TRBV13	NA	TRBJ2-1	CASRPLGSSYNEQFF